This T cell receptor (beta chain) derives from a study of T cells in Graves' hyperthyroidism and ophthalmopathy. For this clonotype: What it recognizes is unknown.

Findings and caveats of the study: Patients with ophthalmopathy were separated from those with stable hyperthyroidism by a 13 V-J model. The model made its ophthalmopathy prediction, and onset followed a median around 6.5 months later.

TCR beta CDR3 regions were amplified from RNA transcripts. HTBI primers drove first-round RT-PCR of the TCR CDR3. TCRdb reprocessed the multiplex PCR reads via MiXCR and lists one record per CDR3 protein. The sample lists about 130,000 distinct CDR3 sequences, approximately 20% occurring once. This clonotype was obtained from a woman between 45 and 60 years old with Graves' hyperthyroidism that later progressed to Graves' ophthalmopathy. Sequenced input: blood.

The CDR3 DNA sequence: TGTGCCAGTAGTATTGGACTAGCGGGACAAGAGACCCAGTACTTC. Translation gives CASSIGLAGQETQYF. The chain employs TRBV19 and TRBJ2-5; 12 nucleotides align to TRBD2. There are 15 residues in the CDR3. Germline V gene data show CDR1 as LNHDA and CDR2 as SQIVND (reference sequence). J gave up 2 bases and V 3 bases, and 1 base lay outside the gene matches.